Below, one T cell receptor (beta chain) is given with its context. The sample is drawn from a study of blood T cells in healthy people across ages. The use of a sample-barcoded 5' primer and a J-beta primer mix characterized a second PCR of roughly 7 to 11 cycles. MiXCR, run by TCRdb on the 5' RACE reads, gives a single entry per CDR3 protein. The sample has over 700,000 distinct CDR3 sequences, roughly 53% seen once; the top ten hold around 41%. At least 7 million PBMCs were isolated per sample. V gave up 0 bases and J gave up 5 bases; unmatched junction bases: 2. Germline CDR1 is SGHDT and CDR2 is YYEEEE. The CDR3 is made up of 14 amino acids.

This sequence was found in a man older than 75 in good health. V usage is TRBV5-6 and J usage is TRBJ2-1; 7 bases are shared with TRBD1. The specimen was blood. The CDR3 DNA reads TGTGCCAGCAGCTTGGTCGGGACAGACAATGAGCAGTTCTTC. Amino acids: CASSLVGTDNEQFF. Combining the CDR3 with reference TRBV5-6 and TRBJ2-1 gives the whole variable domain DAGVTQSPTHLIKTRGQQVTLRCSPKSGHDTVSWYQQALGQGPQFIFQYYEEEERQRGNFPDRFSGHQFPNYSSELNVNALLLGDSALYLCASSLVGTDNEQFFGPGTRLTVL.